This TCR beta chain was captured by sequencing in a study of blood T cell repertoires in COVID-19. Study-wide context: PBMCs, B-cell-depleted T cells, or T cells provided the cDNA or gDNA that made up the material.

During active infection, Seattle patients enrolled and were then monitored through disease. The CDR3 consists of 13 residues. V was clipped by 0 bases and J by 10 bases, with 8 bases between them. Germline loops: CDR1 SGHNT, CDR2 YYREEE (reference sequence). In the authors' methods: Using reference gene primer amplification, nucleated cell counts were estimated. Clones were read by immunoSEQ multiplex PCR, and TCRdb kept only the in-frame ones, dropping some. V, J and clone size are those of that table, while D and trimming were read from the DNA. The profile shows 55,000 to 80,000 clones, approximately 80% of them singletons.

Source material: peripheral blood. The receptor's source is a man between 60 and 70 years old with COVID-19, enrolled during active disease. This sequence joins TRBV5-4 and TRBJ1-6; D not resolved. The CDR3 protein is CASSLDPLSPLHF. In DNA form, the CDR3 reads TGTGCCAGCAGCTTGGACCCCCTATCACCCCTCCACTTT.